This entry lists 4 T cell receptor beta chains sequenced from one sample in a study of blood T cells in healthy people across ages (dated by TCRdb to the mid-2010s). Library preparation used 5' RACE. The data were produced on an Illumina HiSeq 2500. A second PCR of roughly 7 to 12 cycles was run with a J-beta primer mix and a sample-barcoded 5' primer. TCRdb reprocessed the public reads (quality trimming at Q25 with fastp, clone calling with MiXCR) and kept in-frame beta chains. Merged by CDR3 protein, the rows form single entries marked with the most common genes and DNA. The sample data list 380,000 or so distinct CDR3 sequences, and roughly half of these were observed just once. The ten most abundant clones make up 45% to 65% of the sample. The source material was blood. The receptors come from a man aged 60 to 75 in good health.

As for this clonotype: A read error may explain this, as a much larger clone is one base away. The chain recombines TRBV6-5 with TRBJ2-7, with D tentatively TRBD1 (5 bases). Germline loops: CDR1 MNHEY, CDR2 SVGAGI. The CDR3 length is 16 residues. The V end was cut by 11 bases, the J end by 5 bases, with 28 bases between. Here the CDR3 DNA reads TGTGCCGGCGGATATCTAGGCGTGGCAGGGTTGGACGAGCAGTACTTC. Amino acids: CAGGYLGVAGLDEQYF.

This clonotype appeared a few times. The V gene is TRBV4-3, the J gene TRBJ2-3; 8 positions agree with TRBD1. Unmatched junction bases numbered 0, after V lost 0 bases and J lost 1 base. From germline, CDR1 is LGHNA and CDR2 YSLEER. The CDR3 totals 15 residues. The CDR3: CASSQEGQGTDTQYF. CDR3 coding DNA: TGCGCCAGCAGCCAAGAGGGACAGGGCACAGATACGCAGTATTTT.

The rearrangement uses TRBV29-1 and TRBJ2-1; 7 bases match TRBD2. Per germline, CDR1 SQVTM and CDR2 ANQGSEA. This CDR3 has 12 amino acids. V dropped 7 bases and J dropped 8; count of bases not matched to a gene: 8. CDR3 in DNA: TGCAGCGGTCCCCAGACTAGCTATGAGCAGTTCTTC. Protein product: CSGPQTSYEQFF.

The chain uses TRBV30 and TRBJ1-6; D call uncertain. This CDR3 contains 13 residues. The germline V gene encodes CDR1 GTSNPN and CDR2 SVGIG (reference sequence). V was cut by 4 bases and J by 15 bases, with 19 bases left in between. The CDR3 nucleotides are TGTGCCTGGACTCCTGAGTATCGGCAGGTCCTCCACTTT. Translating gives CAWTPEYRQVLHF. The variable domain in full, completed from reference TRBV30 and TRBJ1-6, reads SQTIHQWPATLVQPVGSPLSLECTVEGTSNPNLYWYRQAAGRGLQLLFYSVGIGQISSEVPQNLSASRPQDRQFILSSKKLLLSDSGFYLCAWTPEYRQVLHFGNGTRLTVT.